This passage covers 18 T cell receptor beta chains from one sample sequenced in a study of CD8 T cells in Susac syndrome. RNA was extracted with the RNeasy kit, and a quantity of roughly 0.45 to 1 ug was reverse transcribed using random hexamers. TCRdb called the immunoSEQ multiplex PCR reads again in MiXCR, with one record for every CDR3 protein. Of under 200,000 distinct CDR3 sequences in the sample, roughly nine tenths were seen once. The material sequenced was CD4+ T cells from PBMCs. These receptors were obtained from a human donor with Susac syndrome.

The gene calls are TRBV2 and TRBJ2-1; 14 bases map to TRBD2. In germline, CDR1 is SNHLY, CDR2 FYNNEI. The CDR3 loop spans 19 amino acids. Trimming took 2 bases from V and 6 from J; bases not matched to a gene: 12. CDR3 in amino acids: CASSELGTSGSLPSNEQFF. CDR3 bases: TGTGCCAGCAGTGAACTCGGGACTAGCGGGAGTCTGCCTTCCAATGAGCAGTTCTTC. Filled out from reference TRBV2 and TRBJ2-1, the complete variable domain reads EPEVTQTPSHQVTQMGQEVILRCVPISNHLYFYWYRQILGQKVEFLVSFYNNEISEKSEIFDDQFSVERPDGSNFTLKIRSTKLEDSAMYFCASSELGTSGSLPSNEQFFGPGTRLTVL.

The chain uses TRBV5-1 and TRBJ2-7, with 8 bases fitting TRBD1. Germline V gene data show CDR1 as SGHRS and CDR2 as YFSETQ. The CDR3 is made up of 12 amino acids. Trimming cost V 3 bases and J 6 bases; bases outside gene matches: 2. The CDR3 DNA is TGCGCCAGCAGCTGGACAGGGAGCGAGCAGTACTTC. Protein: CASSWTGSEQYF.

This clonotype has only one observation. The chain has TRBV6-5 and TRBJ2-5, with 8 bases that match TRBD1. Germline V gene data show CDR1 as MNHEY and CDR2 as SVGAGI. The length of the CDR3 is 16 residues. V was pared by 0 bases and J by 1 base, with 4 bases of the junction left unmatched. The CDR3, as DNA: TGTGCCAGCAGTTACTCGCTTACAGGGGGCCAAGAGACCCAGTACTTC. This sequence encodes CASSYSLTGGQETQYF.

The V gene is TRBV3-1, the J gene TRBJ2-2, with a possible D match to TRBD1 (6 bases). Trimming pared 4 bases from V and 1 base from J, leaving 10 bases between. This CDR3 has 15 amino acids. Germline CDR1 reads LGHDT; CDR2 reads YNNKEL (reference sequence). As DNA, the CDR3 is TGTGCCAGCAGCCTACCGACAGGGAACACCGGGGAGCTGTTTTTT. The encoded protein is CASSLPTGNTGELFF.

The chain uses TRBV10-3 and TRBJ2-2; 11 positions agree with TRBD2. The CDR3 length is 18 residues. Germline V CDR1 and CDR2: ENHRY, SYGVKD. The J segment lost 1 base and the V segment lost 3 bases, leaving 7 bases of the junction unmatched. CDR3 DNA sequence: TGTGCCATCAGTGATTTACCTAGCGGGGGGAAGAACACCGGGGAGCTGTTTTTT. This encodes CAISDLPSGGKNTGELFF.

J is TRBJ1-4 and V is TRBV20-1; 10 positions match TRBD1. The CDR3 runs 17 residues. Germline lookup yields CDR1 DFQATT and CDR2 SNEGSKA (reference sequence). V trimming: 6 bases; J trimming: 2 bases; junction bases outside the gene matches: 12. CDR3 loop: CSAALRDRGSTNEKLFF. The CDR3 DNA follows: TGCAGTGCCGCCCTCCGGGACAGGGGATCGACTAATGAAAAACTGTTTTTT.

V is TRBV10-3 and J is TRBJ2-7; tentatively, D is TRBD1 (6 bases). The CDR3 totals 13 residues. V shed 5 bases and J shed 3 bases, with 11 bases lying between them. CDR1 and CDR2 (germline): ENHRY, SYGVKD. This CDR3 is CAISLGAGYEQYF. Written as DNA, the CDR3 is TGTGCCATCAGTTTGGGGGCAGGCTACGAGCAGTACTTC.

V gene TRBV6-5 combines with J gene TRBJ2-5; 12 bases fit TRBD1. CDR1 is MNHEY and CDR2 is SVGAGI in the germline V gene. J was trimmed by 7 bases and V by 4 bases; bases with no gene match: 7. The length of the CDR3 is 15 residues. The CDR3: CASSSSGQGAWTQYF. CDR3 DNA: TGTGCCAGCAGTTCCTCGGGACAGGGGGCATGGACCCAGTACTTC.

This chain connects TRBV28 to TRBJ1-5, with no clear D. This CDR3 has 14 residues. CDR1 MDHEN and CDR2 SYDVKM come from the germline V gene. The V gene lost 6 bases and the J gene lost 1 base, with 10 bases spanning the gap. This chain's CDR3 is CASSLLLSNQPQHF. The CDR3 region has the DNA TGTGCCAGCAGCCTACTTTTAAGCAATCAGCCCCAGCATTTT.

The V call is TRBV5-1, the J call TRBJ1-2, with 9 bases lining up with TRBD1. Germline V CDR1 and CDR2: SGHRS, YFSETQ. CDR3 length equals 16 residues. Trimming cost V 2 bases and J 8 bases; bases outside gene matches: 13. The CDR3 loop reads CASSFESRDRVIGYTF. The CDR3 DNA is TGCGCCAGCAGCTTTGAAAGCCGGGACAGGGTCATCGGCTACACCTTC.

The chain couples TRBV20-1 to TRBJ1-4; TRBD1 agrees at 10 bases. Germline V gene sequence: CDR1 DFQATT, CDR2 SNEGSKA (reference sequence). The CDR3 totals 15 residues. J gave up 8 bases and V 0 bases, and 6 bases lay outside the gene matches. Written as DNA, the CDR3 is TGCAGTGCTAGAGATTTCGGACAGGGGGACGAAAAACTGTTTTTT. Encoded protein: CSARDFGQGDEKLFF.

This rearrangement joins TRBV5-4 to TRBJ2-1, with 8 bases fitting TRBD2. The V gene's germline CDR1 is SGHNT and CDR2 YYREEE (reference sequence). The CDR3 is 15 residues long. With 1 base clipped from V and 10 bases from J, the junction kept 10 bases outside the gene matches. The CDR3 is CASSLTGGASEEQFF. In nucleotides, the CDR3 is TGTGCCAGCAGCTTGACCGGGGGGGCATCAGAGGAGCAGTTCTTC. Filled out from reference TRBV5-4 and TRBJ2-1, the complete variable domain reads ETGVTQSPTHLIKTRGQQVTLRCSSQSGHNTVSWYQQALGQGPQFIFQYYREEENGRGNFPPRFSGLQFPNYSSELNVNALELDDSALYLCASSLTGGASEEQFFGPGTRLTVL.

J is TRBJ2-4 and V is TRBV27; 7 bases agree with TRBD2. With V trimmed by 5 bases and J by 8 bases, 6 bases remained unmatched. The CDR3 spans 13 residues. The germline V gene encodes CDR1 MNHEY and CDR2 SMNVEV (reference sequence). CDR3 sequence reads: CASSMTGRDIQYF. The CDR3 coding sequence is TGTGCCAGCAGTATGACGGGGAGGGACATTCAGTACTTC.

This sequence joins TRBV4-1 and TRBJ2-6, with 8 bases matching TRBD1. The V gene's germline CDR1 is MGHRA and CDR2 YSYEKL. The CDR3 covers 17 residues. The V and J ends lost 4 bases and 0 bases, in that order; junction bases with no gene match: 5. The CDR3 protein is CASSRGQAGSGANVLTF. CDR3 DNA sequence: TGCGCCAGCAGCCGGGGACAGGCCGGCTCTGGGGCCAACGTCCTGACTTTC.

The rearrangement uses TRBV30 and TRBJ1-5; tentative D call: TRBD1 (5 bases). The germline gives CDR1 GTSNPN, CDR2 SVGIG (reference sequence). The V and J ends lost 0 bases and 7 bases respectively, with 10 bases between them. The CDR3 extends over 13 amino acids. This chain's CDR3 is CAWSVQGRQPQHF. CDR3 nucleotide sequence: TGTGCCTGGAGTGTTCAGGGACGGCAGCCCCAGCATTTT. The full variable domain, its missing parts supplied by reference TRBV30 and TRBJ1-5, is SQTIHQWPATLVQPVGSPLSLECTVEGTSNPNLYWYRQAAGRGLQLLFYSVGIGQISSEVPQNLSASRPQDRQFILSSKKLLLSDSGFYLCAWSVQGRQPQHFGDGTRLSIL.

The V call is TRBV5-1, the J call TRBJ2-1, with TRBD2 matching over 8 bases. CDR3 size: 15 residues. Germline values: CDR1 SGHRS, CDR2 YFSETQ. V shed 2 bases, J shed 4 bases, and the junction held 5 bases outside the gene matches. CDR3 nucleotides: TGCGCCAGCAGCTTTACTAGCGGAGCGTACAATGAGCAGTTCTTC. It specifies CASSFTSGAYNEQFF.

The CDR3 nucleotides are TGTGCCAGCAGCCACTTCCGGGACAGCACAGATACGCAGTATTTT. Encoded protein: CASSHFRDSTDTQYF. The chain couples TRBV14 to TRBJ2-3, with D perhaps given as TRBD1 or TRBD2 (5 bases each). The CDR3 loop spans 15 amino acids. V dropped 3 bases and J dropped 0 bases, with 10 bases sitting between them. Germline CDR1 SGHDN, CDR2 FVKESK.

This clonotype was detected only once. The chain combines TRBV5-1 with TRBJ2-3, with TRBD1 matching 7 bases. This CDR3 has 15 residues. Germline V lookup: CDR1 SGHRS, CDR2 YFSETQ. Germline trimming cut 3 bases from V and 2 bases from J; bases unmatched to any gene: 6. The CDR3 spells CASSSGQEITDTQYF. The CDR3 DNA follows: TGCGCCAGCAGCTCCGGACAGGAGATCACAGATACGCAGTATTTT.